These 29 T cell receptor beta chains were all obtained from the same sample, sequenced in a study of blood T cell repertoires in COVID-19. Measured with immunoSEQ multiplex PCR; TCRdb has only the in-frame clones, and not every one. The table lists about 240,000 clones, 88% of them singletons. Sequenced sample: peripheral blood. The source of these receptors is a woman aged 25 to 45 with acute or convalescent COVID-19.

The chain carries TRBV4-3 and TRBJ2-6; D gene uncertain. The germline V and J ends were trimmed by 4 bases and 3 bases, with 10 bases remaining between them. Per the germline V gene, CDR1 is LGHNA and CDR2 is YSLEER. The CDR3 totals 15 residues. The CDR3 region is CASSPKTDGANVLTF. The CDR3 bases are TGCGCCAGCAGCCCTAAAACCGATGGGGCCAACGTCCTGACTTTC.

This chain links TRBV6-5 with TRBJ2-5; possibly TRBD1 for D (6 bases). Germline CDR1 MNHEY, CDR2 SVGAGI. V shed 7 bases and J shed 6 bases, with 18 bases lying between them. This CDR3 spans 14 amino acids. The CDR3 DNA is TGTGCCAGCACCCCCACAGGGCTAGTCAAGACCCAGTACTTC. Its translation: CASTPTGLVKTQYF.

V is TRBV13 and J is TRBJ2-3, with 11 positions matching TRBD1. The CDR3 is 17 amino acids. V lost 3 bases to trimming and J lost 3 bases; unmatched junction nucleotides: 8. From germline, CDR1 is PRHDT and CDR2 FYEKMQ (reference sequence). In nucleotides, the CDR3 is TGTGCCAGCAGCTTGTCCGGGACAGGGGGTGGGACAGATACGCAGTATTTT. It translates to CASSLSGTGGGTDTQYF. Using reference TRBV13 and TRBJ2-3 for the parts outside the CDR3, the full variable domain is AAGVIQSPRHLIKEKRETATLKCYPIPRHDTVYWYQQGPGQDPQFLISFYEKMQSDKGSIPDRFSAQQFSDYHSELNMSSLELGDSALYFCASSLSGTGGGTDTQYFGPGTRLTVL.

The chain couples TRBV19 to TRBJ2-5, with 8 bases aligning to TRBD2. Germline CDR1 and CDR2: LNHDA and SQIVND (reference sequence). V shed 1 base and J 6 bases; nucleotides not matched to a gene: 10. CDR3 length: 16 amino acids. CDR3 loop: CASSIGASGSFQTQYF. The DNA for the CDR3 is TGTGCCAGTAGTATAGGGGCGAGCGGGAGTTTTCAGACCCAGTACTTC.

CDR3: CASSLSGGNGQPQHF. DNA for the CDR3: TGCGCCAGCAGCTTGTCAGGGGGCAATGGTCAGCCCCAGCATTTT. The chain couples TRBV5-1 to TRBJ1-5; TRBD1 matches 8 bases. Per the germline V gene, CDR1 is SGHRS and CDR2 is YFSETQ. J lost 6 bases, V lost 1 base, and 6 bases had no gene match. The CDR3 sequence is 15 residues long.

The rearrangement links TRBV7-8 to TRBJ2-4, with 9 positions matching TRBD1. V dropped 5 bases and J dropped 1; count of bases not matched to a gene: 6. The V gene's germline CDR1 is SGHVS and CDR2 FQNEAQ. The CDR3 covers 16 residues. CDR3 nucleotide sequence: TGTGCCAGCAGCCTAAGACAGGGGGAGGCCAAAAACATTCAGTACTTC. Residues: CASSLRQGEAKNIQYF.

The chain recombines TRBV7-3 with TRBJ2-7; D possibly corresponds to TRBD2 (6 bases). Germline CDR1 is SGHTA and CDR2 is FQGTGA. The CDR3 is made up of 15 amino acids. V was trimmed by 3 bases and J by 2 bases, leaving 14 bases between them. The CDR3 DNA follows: TGTGCCAGCAGCTTTGGGGGTAGCGGAACCTACGAGCAGTACTTC. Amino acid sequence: CASSFGGSGTYEQYF.

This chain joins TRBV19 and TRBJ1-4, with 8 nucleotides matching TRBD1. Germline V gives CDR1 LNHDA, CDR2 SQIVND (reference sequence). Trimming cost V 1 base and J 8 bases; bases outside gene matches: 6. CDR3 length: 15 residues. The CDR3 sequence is CASSIVAGGDEKLFF. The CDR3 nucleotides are TGTGCCAGTAGTATAGTGGCAGGGGGCGACGAAAAACTGTTTTTT.

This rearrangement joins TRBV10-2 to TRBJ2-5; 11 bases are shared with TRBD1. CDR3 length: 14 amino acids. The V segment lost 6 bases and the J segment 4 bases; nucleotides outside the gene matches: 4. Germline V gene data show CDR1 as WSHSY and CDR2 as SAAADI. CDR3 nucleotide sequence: TGCGCCAGCAGCTGGACAGGGGGCAGAGAGACCCAGTACTTC. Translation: CASSWTGGRETQYF.

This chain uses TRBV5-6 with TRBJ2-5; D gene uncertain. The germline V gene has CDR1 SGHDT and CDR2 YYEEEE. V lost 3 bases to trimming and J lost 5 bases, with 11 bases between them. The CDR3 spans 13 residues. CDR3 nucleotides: TGTGCCAGCAGCTGGTACAGTAGGGAGACCCAGTACTTC. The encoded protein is CASSWYSRETQYF.

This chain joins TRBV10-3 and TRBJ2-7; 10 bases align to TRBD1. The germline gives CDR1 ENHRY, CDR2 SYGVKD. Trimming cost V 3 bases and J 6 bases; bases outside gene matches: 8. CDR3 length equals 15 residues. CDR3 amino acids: CAISDSRQGAGEQYF. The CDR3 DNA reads TGTGCCATCAGTGACTCCCGACAGGGGGCGGGCGAGCAGTACTTC.

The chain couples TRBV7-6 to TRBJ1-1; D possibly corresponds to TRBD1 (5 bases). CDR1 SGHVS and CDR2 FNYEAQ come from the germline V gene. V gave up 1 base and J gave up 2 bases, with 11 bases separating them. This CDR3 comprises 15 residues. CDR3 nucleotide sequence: TGTGCCAGCAGCTTAGGCGGGACGGTCAACACTGAAGCTTTCTTT. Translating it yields CASSLGGTVNTEAFF.

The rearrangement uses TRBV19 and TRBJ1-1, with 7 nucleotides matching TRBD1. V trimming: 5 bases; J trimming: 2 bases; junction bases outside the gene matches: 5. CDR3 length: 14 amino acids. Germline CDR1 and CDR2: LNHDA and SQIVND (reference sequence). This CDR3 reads CASSWDSRNTEAFF. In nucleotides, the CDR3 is TGTGCCAGTAGTTGGGACAGCCGAAACACTGAAGCTTTCTTT.

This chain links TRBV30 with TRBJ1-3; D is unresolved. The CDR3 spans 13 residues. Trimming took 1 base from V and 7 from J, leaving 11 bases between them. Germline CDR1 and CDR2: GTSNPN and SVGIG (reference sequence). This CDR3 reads CAWSGLPTNTIYF. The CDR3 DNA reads TGTGCCTGGAGTGGGCTCCCAACGAACACCATATATTTT.

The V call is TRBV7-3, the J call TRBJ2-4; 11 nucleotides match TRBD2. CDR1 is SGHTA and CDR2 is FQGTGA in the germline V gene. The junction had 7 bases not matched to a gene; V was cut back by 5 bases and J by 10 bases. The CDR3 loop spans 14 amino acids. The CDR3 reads CASSPLAGGGIQYF. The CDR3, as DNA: TGTGCCAGCAGCCCCTTAGCGGGAGGGGGGATTCAGTACTTC.

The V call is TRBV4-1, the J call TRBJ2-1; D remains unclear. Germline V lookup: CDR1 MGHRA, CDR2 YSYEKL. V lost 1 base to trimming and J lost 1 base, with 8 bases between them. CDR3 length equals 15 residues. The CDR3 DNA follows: TGCGCCAGCAGCCAAGTTCAAGCGTCCTACAATGAGCAGTTCTTC. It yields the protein CASSQVQASYNEQFF.

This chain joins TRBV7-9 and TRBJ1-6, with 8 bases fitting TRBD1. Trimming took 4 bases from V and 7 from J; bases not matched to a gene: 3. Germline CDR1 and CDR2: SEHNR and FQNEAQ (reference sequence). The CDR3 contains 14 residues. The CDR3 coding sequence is TGTGCCAGCAGCTCGACAGGGGACAATTCACCCCTCCACTTT. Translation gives CASSSTGDNSPLHF.

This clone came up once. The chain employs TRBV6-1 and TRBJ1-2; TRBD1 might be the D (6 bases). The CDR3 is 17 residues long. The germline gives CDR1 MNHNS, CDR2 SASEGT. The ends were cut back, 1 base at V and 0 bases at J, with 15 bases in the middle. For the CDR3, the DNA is TGTGCCAGCAGTGAAGGGGCCGACAGGCCGTCTAACTATGGCTACACCTTC. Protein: CASSEGADRPSNYGYTF.

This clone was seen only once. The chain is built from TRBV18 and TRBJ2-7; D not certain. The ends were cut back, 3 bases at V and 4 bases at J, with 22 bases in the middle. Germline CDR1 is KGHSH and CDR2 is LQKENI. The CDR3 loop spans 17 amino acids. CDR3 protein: CASSPSAADTLTYEQYF. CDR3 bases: TGTGCCAGCTCACCCTCTGCCGCCGACACGCTTACTTACGAGCAGTACTTC.

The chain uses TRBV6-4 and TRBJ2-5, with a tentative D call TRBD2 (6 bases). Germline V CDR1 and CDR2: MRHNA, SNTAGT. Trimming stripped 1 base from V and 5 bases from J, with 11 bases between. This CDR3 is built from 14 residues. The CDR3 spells CASSDFPGGETQYF. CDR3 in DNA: TGTGCCAGCAGTGACTTCCCAGGAGGGGAGACCCAGTACTTC.

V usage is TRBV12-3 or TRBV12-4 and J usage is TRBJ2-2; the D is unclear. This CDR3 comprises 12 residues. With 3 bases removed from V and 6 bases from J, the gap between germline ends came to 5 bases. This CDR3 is CASSLWPGELFF. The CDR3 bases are TGTGCCAGCAGTTTGTGGCCCGGGGAGCTGTTTTTT.

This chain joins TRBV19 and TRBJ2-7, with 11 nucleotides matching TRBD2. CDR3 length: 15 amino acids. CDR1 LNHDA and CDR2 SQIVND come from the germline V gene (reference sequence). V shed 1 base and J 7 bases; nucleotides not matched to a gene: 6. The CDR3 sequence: CASSIVLAGAYEQYF. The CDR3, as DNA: TGTGCCAGTAGTATAGTACTAGCGGGAGCGTATGAGCAGTACTTC.

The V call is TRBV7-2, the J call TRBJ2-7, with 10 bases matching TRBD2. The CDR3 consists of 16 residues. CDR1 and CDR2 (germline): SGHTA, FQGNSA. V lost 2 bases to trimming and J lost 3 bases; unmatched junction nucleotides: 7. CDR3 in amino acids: CASSLFPSGSFYEQYF. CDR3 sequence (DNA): TGTGCCAGCAGCTTATTTCCTAGCGGGAGTTTCTACGAGCAGTACTTC. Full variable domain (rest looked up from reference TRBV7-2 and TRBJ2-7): GAGVSQSPSNKVTEKGKDVELRCDPISGHTALYWYRQSLGQGLEFLIYFQGNSAPDKSGLPSDRFSAERTGGSVSTLTIQRTQQEDSAVYLCASSLFPSGSFYEQYFGPGTRLTVT.

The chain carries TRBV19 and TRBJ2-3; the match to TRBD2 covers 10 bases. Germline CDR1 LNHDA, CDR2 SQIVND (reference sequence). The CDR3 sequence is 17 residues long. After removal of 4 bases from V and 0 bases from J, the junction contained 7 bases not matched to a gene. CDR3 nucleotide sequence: TGTGCCAGTAGTACCCCAAAGACTAGCGGGAGCACAGATACGCAGTATTTT. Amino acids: CASSTPKTSGSTDTQYF.

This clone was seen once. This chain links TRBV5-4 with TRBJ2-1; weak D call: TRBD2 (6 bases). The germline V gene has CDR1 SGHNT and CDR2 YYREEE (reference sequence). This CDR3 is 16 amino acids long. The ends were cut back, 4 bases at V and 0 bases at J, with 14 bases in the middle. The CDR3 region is CASSQAGLSSYNEQFF. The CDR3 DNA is TGTGCCAGCAGCCAAGCGGGTCTCAGCTCCTACAATGAGCAGTTCTTC.

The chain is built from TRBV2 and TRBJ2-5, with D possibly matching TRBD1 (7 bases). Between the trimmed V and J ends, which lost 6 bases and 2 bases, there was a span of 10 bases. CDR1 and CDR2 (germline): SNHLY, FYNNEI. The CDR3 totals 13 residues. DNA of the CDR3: TGTGCCAGCAGGCGGGACAGACAAGAGACCCAGTACTTC. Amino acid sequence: CASRRDRQETQYF.

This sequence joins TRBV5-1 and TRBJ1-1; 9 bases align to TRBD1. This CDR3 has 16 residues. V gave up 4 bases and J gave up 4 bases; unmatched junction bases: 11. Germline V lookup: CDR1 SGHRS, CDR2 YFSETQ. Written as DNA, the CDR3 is TGCGCCAGCAGCCCGAATGGACAGGGGTTTTTCACTGAAGCTTTCTTT. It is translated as CASSPNGQGFFTEAFF.

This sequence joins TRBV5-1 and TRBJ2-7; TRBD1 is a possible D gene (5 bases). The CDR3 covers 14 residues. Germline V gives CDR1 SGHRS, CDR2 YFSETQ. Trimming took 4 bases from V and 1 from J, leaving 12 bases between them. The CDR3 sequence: CASSPLGPSYEQYF. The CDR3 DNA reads TGCGCCAGCAGCCCACTGGGGCCATCCTACGAGCAGTACTTC.

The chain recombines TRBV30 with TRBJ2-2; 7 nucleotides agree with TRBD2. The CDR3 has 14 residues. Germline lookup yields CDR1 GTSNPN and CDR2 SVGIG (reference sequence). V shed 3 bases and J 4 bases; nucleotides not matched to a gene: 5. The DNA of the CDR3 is TGTGCCTGGAGCCTCAGCGGGGTCACCGGGGAGCTGTTTTTT. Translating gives CAWSLSGVTGELFF.